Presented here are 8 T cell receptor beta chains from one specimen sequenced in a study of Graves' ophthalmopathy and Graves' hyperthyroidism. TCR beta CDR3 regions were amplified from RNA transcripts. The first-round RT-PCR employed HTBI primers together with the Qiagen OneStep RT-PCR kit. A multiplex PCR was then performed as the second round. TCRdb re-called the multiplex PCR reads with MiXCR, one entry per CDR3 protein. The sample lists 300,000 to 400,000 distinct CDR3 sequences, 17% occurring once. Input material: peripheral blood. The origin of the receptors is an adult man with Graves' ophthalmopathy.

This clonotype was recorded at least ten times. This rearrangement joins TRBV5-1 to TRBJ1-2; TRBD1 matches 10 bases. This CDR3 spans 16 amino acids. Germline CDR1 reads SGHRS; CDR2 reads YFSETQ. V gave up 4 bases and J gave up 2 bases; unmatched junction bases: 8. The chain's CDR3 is CASSGRTGGSNYGYTF. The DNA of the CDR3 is TGCGCCAGCAGCGGGAGGACAGGGGGGTCCAACTATGGCTACACCTTC.

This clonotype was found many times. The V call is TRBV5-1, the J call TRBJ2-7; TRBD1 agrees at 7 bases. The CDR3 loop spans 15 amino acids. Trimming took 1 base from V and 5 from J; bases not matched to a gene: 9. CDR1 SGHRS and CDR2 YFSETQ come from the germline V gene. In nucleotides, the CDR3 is TGCGCCAGCAGCTTGAGACAGGGAAGTCTGGACGAGCAGTACTTC. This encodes CASSLRQGSLDEQYF.

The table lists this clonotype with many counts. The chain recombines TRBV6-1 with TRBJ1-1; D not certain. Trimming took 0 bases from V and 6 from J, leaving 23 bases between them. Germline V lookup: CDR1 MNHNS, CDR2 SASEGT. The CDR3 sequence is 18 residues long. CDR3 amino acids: CASSEADRLPSAGAEAFF. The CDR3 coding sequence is TGTGCCAGCAGTGAAGCGGACCGCCTTCCTAGTGCAGGCGCTGAAGCTTTCTTT.

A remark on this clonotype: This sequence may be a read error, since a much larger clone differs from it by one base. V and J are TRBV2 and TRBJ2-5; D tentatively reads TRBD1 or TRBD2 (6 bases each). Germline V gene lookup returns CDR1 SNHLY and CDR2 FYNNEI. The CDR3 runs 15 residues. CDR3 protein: CASSRRGATQETPYF. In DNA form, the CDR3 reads TGTGCCAGCAGTAGAAGGGGGGCAACTCAAGAGACCCCGTACTTC.

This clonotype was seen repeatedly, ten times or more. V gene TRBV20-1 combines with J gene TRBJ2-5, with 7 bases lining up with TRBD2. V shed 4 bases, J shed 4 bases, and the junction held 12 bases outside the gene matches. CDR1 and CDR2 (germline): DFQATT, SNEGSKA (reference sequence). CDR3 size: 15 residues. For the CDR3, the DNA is TGCAGTGCTACTCGACTAGCCTCGTACCCAGAGACCCAGTACTTC. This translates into CSATRLASYPETQYF.

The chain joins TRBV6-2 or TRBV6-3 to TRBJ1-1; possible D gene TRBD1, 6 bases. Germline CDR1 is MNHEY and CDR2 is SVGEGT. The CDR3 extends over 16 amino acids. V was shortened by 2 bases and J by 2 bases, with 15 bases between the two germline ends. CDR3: CASSYITGRVNTEAFF. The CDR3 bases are TGTGCCAGCAGTTACATAACAGGGAGAGTCAACACTGAAGCTTTCTTT.

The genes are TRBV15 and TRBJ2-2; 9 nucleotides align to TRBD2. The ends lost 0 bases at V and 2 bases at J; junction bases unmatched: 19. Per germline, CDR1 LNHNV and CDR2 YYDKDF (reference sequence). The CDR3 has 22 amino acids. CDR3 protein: CATSRERDGSSGTPRNTGELFF. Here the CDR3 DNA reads TGTGCCACCAGCAGAGAGAGAGATGGGTCTAGCGGGACACCAAGAAACACCGGGGAGCTGTTTTTT.

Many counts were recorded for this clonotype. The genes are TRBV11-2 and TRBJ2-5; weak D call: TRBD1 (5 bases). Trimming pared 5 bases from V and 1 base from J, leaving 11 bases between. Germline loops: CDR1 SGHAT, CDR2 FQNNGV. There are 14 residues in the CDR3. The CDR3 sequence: CASSVLDSQETQYF. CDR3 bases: TGTGCCAGCAGCGTACTTGACAGCCAAGAGACCCAGTACTTC.